This TCR beta chain came from a study of T cells in Graves' hyperthyroidism and ophthalmopathy (dated by TCRdb to the late 2010s). With respect to the entire study: Peripheral blood was sampled at the time of initial diagnosis, prior to any treatment. TCR V-J signatures able to tell the groups apart were searched for in a discovery cohort of 100 or so patients, of whom under 45 had Graves' ophthalmopathy and about 55 had stable Graves' hyperthyroidism. Prospective prediction of ophthalmopathy was tested in an independent validation cohort of some 19 hyperthyroidism patients and 15 to 17 patients who later progressed to ophthalmopathy. The 90 or so discovery patients were randomly split 7:3 into training and test sets. Thyroid tissue and blood T-cell repertoires from over 5 Graves' hyperthyroidism patients were also compared in the study. Following sampling, methimazole starting at 30 mg daily was given to hyperthyroidism patients, and high-dose intravenous methylprednisolone was given to ophthalmopathy patients. According to the paper, TCR Vbeta CDR3 sequencing was carried out on 135 peripheral blood samples, which came from under 50 ophthalmopathy, 70 to 80 hyperthyroidism and approximately 17 progressor patients. Study-wide conclusions, independent of this receptor: In validation, the model predicted progression to ophthalmopathy a median of roughly 6.5 months before onset, with approximately 71% sensitivity and about 72% specificity. No statistical method was used to fix the sample size in advance, and group allocation was not hidden from the investigators. Most expanded thyroid clonotypes (frequency above 0.001) were also detected in blood, a finding suggesting that blood repertoires may reflect thyroid immune responses. Ophthalmopathy was separated from stable hyperthyroidism by a 13 V-J signature model, with approximately 90% sensitivity and 81% to 82% specificity obtained in cross-validation and 80%/75% obtained in testing.

Graves' hyperthyroidism was defined as stable when no progression to ophthalmopathy occurred over 18 months of follow-up. The hyperthyroidism patients were between 18 and 65 years old and newly diagnosed, with a disease duration of less than 2 months. Patients with uncontrolled infections, other autoimmune diseases, pregnancy or lactation were excluded. Diagnoses relied on clinical symptoms, serum thyroxine and TRAb, thyroid ultrasound and orbital computed tomography. PBMCs were separated from under 11 ml of fresh peripheral blood using Ficoll-Paque density gradient centrifugation. Total RNA was extracted using Trizol reagent, and RNA quality was assessed on an Agilent 2100 Bioanalyzer. This clonotype was observed at least ten times. No cognate antigen has been identified for it. No much larger clone is present one base from it, and per-base qualities are unavailable. The trim is 0 bases for V and 7 bases for J, with a gap of 14 bases between the germline ends. From its cysteine to its phenylalanine, the CDR3 spans 15 amino acids. The sequence is cut down to CDR3 DNA, 45 bases in frame from base 1. From the germline V gene, CDR1 is SGHRS and CDR2 is YFSETQ.

The TCR beta CDR3 regions were amplified from RNA transcripts. The TCR CDR3 was subjected to a first round of RT-PCR using the HTBI primer set and the Qiagen OneStep RT-PCR kit. Libraries were constructed in a second round of multiplex PCR, after which size selection and purification were carried out. Sequencing of the libraries was done on an Illumina HiSeq2000 using paired-end 100 bp reads. Per the authors' processing: SOAPnuke was used to process the raw data, removing reads that contained adapters or uncalled bases, had a mean Phred below 15, or lacked an exact match to the constant primer or identifier. COPE v1.2.5 was used to merge the high-quality paired reads, and each unique nucleotide sequence was defined as a clonotype. MiTCR v1.1 was used to align the clonotypes against IMGT TRBV, TRBD and TRBJ reference segments. The analysis included only V-J combinations with a frequency above 0.0001, which together covered more than 99% of the repertoires. A TCS score was defined as the ratio of F50 (clonal expansion) to E x V (chaos), with BLOSUM62-based TCRdist applied between CDR3 peptides within each V-J. Welch's t-statistics and random forest reduced roughly 500 V-J features to around 14, which were used in a naive Bayes classifier (R e1071). The raw public data were reprocessed by TCRdb itself: fastp quality trimming at Q25, MiXCR clonotype calling, in-frame beta chains only. Each entry merges the rows of one CDR3 protein and shows their most common DNA and genes. V and J calls and clone size were set by TCRdb, not the authors. Within this sample are fewer than 600,000 distinct CDR3 sequences, with around 14% of them counted one time only. The biggest ten clones account for 17% of the sample.

Sequences were obtained from blood. The sequence derives from a woman aged 18-30 years with Graves' hyperthyroidism. The chain couples TRBV5-1 to TRBJ1-5; TRBD1 is a weak D gene call, 5 bases matching. The sequenced DNA: TGCGCCAGCAGCTTGGACGGCAGGGAGGGCCAGCCCCAGCATTTT. Its translation reads: CASSLDGREGQPQHF.